The present T cell receptor (beta chain) was sequenced within a study of cytomegalovirus exposure and HLA in healthy donors. The overall study: An earlier analysis identified under 130 million unique TCR beta sequences in 150 million to 200 million T cells. Study-wide results and caveats: An observed cluster of highly shared sequence variants was recorded as a likely sequencing artifact.

A remark on this clone: Its antigen remains unknown.

A multiplex PCR was run with 60 Vbeta primers and 13 Jbeta primers. Using immunoSEQ multiplex PCR, the repertoire was profiled, and TCRdb retains in-frame clones only, with some absent. The data show under 200,000 clones, approximately 80% seen once. V was cut by 0 bases and J by 2 bases, with 11 bases left in between. CDR1 SGHNT and CDR2 YENEEA come from the germline V gene. This CDR3 contains 15 residues. The sample taken for sequencing was PBMCs. The genes are TRBV11-3 and TRBJ2-7; tentative D call: TRBD2 (7 bases). This clonotype originated in a woman aged 45-65 years in good health and CMV-seronegative. The CDR3 here is CASSLDGRGTYEQYF. CDR3 DNA sequence: TGTGCCAGCAGCTTAGATGGGAGGGGGACCTACGAGCAGTACTTC. The full variable domain, with the rest looked up from reference TRBV11-3 and TRBJ2-7, is EAGVVQSPRYKIIEKKQPVAFWCNPISGHNTLYWYLQNLGQGPELLIRYENEEAVDDSQLPKDRFSAERLKGVDSTLKIQPAELGDSAVYLCASSLDGRGTYEQYFGPGTRLTVT.